This passage covers 8 T cell receptor beta chains from one sample sequenced in a study of T cell responses to AZD1222 COVID-19 vaccine. Clones were sequenced by immunoSEQ multiplex PCR, and TCRdb holds only the in-frame ones, with some missing. The sample records 75,000 to 100,000 clones, roughly 90% being singletons. Sequencing was performed on peripheral blood, taken on day 0 of AZD1222 vaccination. All receptors come from an adult in good health.

This chain connects TRBV30 to TRBJ2-1; D may be TRBD1 (5 bases). Germline V gene data show CDR1 as GTSNPN and CDR2 as SVGIG (reference sequence). V was shortened by 3 bases and J by 2 bases, with 11 bases between the two germline ends. The CDR3 is 14 amino acids. CDR3 nucleotide sequence: TGTGCCTGGAGAGGGCAGGGCGCCTACAATGAGCAGTTCTTC. This sequence encodes CAWRGQGAYNEQFF.

The chain couples TRBV3-1 (or the pseudogene TRBV3-2) to TRBJ1-5; TRBD1 might be the D (5 bases). In germline, CDR1 is LGHDT, CDR2 YNNKEL (reference sequence). Trimming took off 1 base at V and 5 bases at J, with 6 bases between the two ends. The length of the CDR3 is 13 residues. In DNA form, the CDR3 reads TGTGCCAGCAGCCAAGGGGGGGATCAGCCCCAGCATTTT. It encodes CASSQGGDQPQHF.

V and J are TRBV19 and TRBJ1-1, with D maybe TRBD1 (5 bases). Germline V gene sequence: CDR1 LNHDA, CDR2 SQIVND (reference sequence). The CDR3 is 14 amino acids. With 1 base removed from V and 1 base from J, the gap between germline ends came to 7 bases. DNA for the CDR3: TGTGCCAGTAGTATAGTTAGGGGGAACACTGAAGCTTTCTTT. Translating gives CASSIVRGNTEAFF.

V and J are TRBV11-2 and TRBJ1-4; D gene unclear. Germline CDR1 reads SGHAT; CDR2 reads FQNNGV. V lost 4 bases to trimming and J lost 7 bases, with 4 bases between them. This CDR3 contains 11 residues. The CDR3 spells CASSSVEKLFF. In nucleotides, the CDR3 is TGTGCCAGCAGCTCAGTTGAAAAACTGTTTTTT.

This rearrangement joins TRBV6-5 to TRBJ2-5, with no clear D. V was clipped by 3 bases and J by 2 bases, with 7 bases between them. Germline lookup yields CDR1 MNHEY and CDR2 SVGAGI. The CDR3 covers 13 residues. The CDR3 loop reads CASSYSRQETQYF. DNA for the CDR3: TGTGCCAGCAGTTATTCCAGGCAAGAGACCCAGTACTTC.

V gene TRBV2 combines with J gene TRBJ2-7; D call uncertain. Per germline, CDR1 SNHLY and CDR2 FYNNEI. This CDR3 region has 15 residues. V was trimmed by 5 bases and J by 0 bases, leaving 14 bases between them. This chain's CDR3 is CASSSVVSYSYEQYF. In nucleotides, the CDR3 is TGTGCCAGCAGTAGCGTCGTGAGTTACTCCTACGAGCAGTACTTC. The complete variable domain, with remaining parts taken from reference TRBV2 and TRBJ2-7, reads EPEVTQTPSHQVTQMGQEVILRCVPISNHLYFYWYRQILGQKVEFLVSFYNNEISEKSEIFDDQFSVERPDGSNFTLKIRSTKLEDSAMYFCASSSVVSYSYEQYFGPGTRLTVT.

The CDR3 loop is CASDDGSLIGEKLFF. The DNA of the CDR3 is TGTGCCAGCGACGACGGCTCGTTAATCGGGGAAAAACTGTTTTTT. This chain connects TRBV19 to TRBJ1-4; D gene ambiguous. The CDR3 covers 15 residues. CDR1 and CDR2 (germline): LNHDA, SQIVND (reference sequence). Trimming took off 9 bases at V and 8 bases at J, with 22 bases between the two ends.

This rearrangement joins TRBV5-1 to TRBJ2-7; unclear D gene. Trimming cost V 0 bases and J 4 bases, with 11 bases left between them. The CDR3 runs to 14 residues. CDR1 is SGHRS and CDR2 is YFSETQ in the germline V gene. CDR3 region: CASSLESQQYEQYF. CDR3 bases: TGCGCCAGCAGCTTGGAGTCCCAGCAATACGAGCAGTACTTC. The full variable domain, in which reference TRBV5-1 and TRBJ2-7 provide the parts outside the CDR3, is KAGVTQTPRYLIKTRGQQVTLSCSPISGHRSVSWYQQTPGQGLQFLFEYFSETQRNKGNFPGRFSGRQFSNSRSEMNVSTLELGDSALYLCASSLESQQYEQYFGPGTRLTVT.